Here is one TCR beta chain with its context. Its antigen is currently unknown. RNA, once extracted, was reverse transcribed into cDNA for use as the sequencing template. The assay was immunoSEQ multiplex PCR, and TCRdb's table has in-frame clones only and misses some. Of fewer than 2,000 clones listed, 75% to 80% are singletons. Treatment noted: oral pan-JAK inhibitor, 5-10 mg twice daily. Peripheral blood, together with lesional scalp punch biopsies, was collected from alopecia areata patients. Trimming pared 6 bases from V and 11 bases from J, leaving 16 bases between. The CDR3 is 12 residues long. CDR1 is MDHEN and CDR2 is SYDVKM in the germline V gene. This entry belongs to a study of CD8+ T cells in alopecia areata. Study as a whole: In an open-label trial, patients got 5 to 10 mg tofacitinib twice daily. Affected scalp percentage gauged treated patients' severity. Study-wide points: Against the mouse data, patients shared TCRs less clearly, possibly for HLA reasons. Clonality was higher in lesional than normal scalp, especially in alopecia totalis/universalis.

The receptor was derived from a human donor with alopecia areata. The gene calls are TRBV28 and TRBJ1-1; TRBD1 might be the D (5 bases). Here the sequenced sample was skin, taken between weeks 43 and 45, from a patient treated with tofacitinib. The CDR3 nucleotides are TGTGCCAGCAGGTTCCCGGGGACTGGCGCTTTCTTT. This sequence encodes CASRFPGTGAFF. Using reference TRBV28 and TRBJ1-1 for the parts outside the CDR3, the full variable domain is DVKVTQSSRYLVKRTGEKVFLECVQDMDHENMFWYRQDPGLGLRLIYFSYDVKMKEKGDIPEGYSVSREKKERFSLILESASTNQTSMYLCASRFPGTGAFFGQGTRLTVV.